Only a few counts were recorded for the clone carrying this T cell receptor beta chain. A read error may be the cause here, since a much bigger clone is one base away. The lymph nodes were axillary draining lymph nodes from breast cancer patients. This specimen belongs to a study of breast tumors, draining lymph nodes, adjacent tissues. MiXCR, run by TCRdb on the multiplex PCR reads, gives a single entry per CDR3 protein. Among a few hundred thousand distinct CDR3 sequences listed, nearly 35% were seen once. This CDR3 contains 12 residues. Germline CDR1 and CDR2: DFQATT and SNEGSKA (reference sequence).

V and J are TRBV20-1 and TRBJ2-1; D unresolved. The sample comprised axillary lymph node tissue. This TCR came from a female donor with breast cancer. Some clones in this sample may be carry-over from other donors' samples. The CDR3 region is CSASLSSNEPFF. CDR3 bases: TGCAGTGCTAGTTTGTCGAGCAACGAGCCGTTCTTC.